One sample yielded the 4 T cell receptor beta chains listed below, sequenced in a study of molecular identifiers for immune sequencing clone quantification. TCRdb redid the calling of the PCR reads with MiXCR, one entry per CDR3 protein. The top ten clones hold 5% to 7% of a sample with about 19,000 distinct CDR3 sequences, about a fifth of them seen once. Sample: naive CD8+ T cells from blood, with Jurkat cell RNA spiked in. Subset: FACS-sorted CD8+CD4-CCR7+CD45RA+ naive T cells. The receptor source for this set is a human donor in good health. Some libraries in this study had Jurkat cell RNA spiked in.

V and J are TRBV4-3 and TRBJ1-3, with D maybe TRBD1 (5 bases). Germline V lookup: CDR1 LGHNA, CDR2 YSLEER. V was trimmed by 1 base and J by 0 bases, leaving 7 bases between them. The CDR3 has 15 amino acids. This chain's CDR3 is CASSQAQGSGNTIYF. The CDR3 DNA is TGCGCCAGCAGCCAAGCTCAGGGCTCTGGAAACACCATATATTTT.

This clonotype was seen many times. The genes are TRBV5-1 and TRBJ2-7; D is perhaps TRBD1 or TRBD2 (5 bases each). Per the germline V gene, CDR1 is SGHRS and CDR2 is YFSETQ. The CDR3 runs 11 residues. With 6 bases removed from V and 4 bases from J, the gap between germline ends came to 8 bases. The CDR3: CASTWGYEQYF. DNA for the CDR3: TGCGCCAGCACCTGGGGGTACGAGCAGTACTTC.

The CDR3 region has the DNA TGTGCCAGCAGCTTAGTTGGCGGAACCTCCTACGAGCAGTACTTC. Protein: CASSLVGGTSYEQYF. J is TRBJ2-7 and V is TRBV7-8; D is uncertain. Germline V gene sequence: CDR1 SGHVS, CDR2 FQNEAQ. The CDR3 length is 15 residues. Trimming stripped 1 base from V and 0 bases from J, with 10 bases between.

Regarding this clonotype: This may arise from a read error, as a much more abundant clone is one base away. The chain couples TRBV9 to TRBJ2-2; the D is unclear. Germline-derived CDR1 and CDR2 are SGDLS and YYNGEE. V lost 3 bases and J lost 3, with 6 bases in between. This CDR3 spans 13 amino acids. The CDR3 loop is CASSAFDTGELFF. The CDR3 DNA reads TGTGCCAGCAGCGCATTTGACACCGGGGAGCTGTTTTTT.